This T cell receptor beta chain was identified during a study of CD8 T cells in ankylosing spondylitis (dated by TCRdb to the late 2010s). At the level of the whole study: T cell receptor beta repertoires were profiled in healthy donors and ankylosing spondylitis patients so that disease-linked TCR variants could be found. The full study cohort comprised some 27 ankylosing spondylitis patients and 85 to 120 healthy donors. Samples of peripheral blood were taken, and for ankylosing spondylitis patients, synovial fluid was collected as well. What the research found in general, with its limitations: A TCR beta motif made up of seven or eight highly homologous amino acid variants appeared to be characteristic of blood from ankylosing spondylitis patients. Significant enrichment of the disease-linked clones was reported in matched synovial fluid samples from ankylosing spondylitis patients. Some motif variants had previously been reported in the synovial fluid and blood of reactive arthritis patients, which suggests shared mechanisms of disease initiation. A CD8+ phenotype was shown by the disease-linked clones, which were found at relatively low frequencies in peripheral blood.

This clonotype was counted many times. The antigen it recognizes is unknown. No base quality information exists; no much larger clone differs at one position. The sequencer listed for this sample is Illumina HiSeq 2500. Quantitative 5'-RACE with molecular barcodes was the method used to prepare the TCR beta libraries. For the original study's pipeline: A new computational method, built on a probabilistic model of VDJ rearrangement, was used to identify disease-linked TCR variants. TCRdb reanalyzed the raw reads on its own, using fastp at Q25 for trimming and MiXCR for clone calling, and kept in-frame beta chains. Each CDR3 protein appears once, grouped with its most common genes and DNA. The authors' filters were not applied to this entry. Present in this sample are about 310,000 distinct CDR3 sequences, less than 25% of which were seen just once. Under 4% of the sample goes to the ten largest clones.

The CDR3, cysteine through phenylalanine, is 13 amino acids long. Of all the DNA, just the CDR3 is kept, 39 bases in frame from base 1. V is cut by 4 bases and J by 1 base, and the space between the germline ends is 11 bases. Sequences SQVTM (CDR1) and ANQGSEA (CDR2) are obtained from the germline V gene. This TCR was sampled from a female donor with ankylosing spondylitis or in good health (not recorded which). Recombination linked TRBV29-1 to TRBJ2-7, and perhaps TRBD2 as D gene, on 5 matching bases. Sequencing was carried out using blood, either unsorted or a sorted T cell fraction (not recorded which). The nucleotide sequence is TGCAGCGTTGGTCGGACTGGTTCCTACGAGCAGTACTTC. Translated, this gives CSVGRTGSYEQYF.